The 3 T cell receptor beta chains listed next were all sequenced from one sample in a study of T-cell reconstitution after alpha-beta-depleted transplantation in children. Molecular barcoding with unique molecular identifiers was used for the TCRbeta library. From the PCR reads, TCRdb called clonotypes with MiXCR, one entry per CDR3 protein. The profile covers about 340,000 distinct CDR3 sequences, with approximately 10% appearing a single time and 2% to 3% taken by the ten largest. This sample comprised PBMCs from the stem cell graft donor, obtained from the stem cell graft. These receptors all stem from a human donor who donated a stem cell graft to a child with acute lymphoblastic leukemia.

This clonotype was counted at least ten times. In DNA form, the CDR3 reads TGCAGTGCTAGGGGCATGGTGCAGCGGGAGGGTCGCTACGAGCAGTACTTC. Translation gives CSARGMVQREGRYEQYF. The chain uses TRBV20-1 and TRBJ2-7; 10 nucleotides agree with TRBD2. V shed 3 bases, J shed 3 bases, and the junction held 14 bases outside the gene matches. The CDR3 loop spans 17 amino acids. Germline loops: CDR1 DFQATT, CDR2 SNEGSKA (reference sequence).

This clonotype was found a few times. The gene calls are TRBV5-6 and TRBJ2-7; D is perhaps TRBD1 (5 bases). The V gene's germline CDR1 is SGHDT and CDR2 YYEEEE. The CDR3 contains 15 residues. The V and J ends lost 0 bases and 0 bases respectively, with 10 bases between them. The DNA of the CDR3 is TGTGCCAGCAGCTTGGTGCGACAGAGCTCCTACGAGCAGTACTTC. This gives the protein CASSLVRQSSYEQYF.

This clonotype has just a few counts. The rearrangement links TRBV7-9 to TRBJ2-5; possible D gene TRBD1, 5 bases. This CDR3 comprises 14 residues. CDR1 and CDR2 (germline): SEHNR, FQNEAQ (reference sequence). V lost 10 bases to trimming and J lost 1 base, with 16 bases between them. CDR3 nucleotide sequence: TGTGCCACCAGTCAGGGCGGTACCCAAGAGACCCAGTACTTC. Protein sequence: CATSQGGTQETQYF.